This entry is about one T cell receptor beta chain. Its antigen is still unknown. This sample was taken from a study of T-cell reconstitution after alpha-beta-depleted transplantation in children. Study outcomes and limitations: One year after transplant, T-cell counts and diversity came mostly from newly produced T cells. It was surviving recipient T cells and thymic progenitors that gave some patients high TCRbeta diversity at day 60. Approximately two months post-transplant, alpha-beta T cells reportedly originated from several hundred expanded graft clones.

Germline V gene lookup returns CDR1 SGHVS and CDR2 FNYEAQ. The V and J ends lost 5 bases and 2 bases, in that order; junction bases with no gene match: 5. CDR3 length equals 14 residues. Using unique molecular identifiers, the investigators prepared the TCRbeta library. One entry per CDR3 protein results from TCRdb running MiXCR on the PCR reads. Among 700,000 to 950,000 distinct CDR3 sequences listed, approximately 15% were seen once. The chain combines TRBV7-6 with TRBJ2-5, with TRBD1 identical over 7 bases. The TCR sequence derives from a male patient younger than 18 who had a stem cell transplant for acute lymphoblastic leukemia, so the T cells may come from the graft donor. The sequencing here drew on PBMCs, mostly from graft donor cells, taken 360 days after TCRalphabeta/CD19-depleted stem cell transplant. CDR3 region: CASSHRQGQETQYF. CDR3 in DNA: TGTGCCAGCAGCCATCGACAGGGACAAGAGACCCAGTACTTC.